This T cell receptor beta chain emerged from a study of T-cell reconstitution after alpha-beta-depleted transplantation in children listed by TCRdb under 2016. Describing the broader study: The study quantitatively tracked T-cell immune reconstitution after TCRalphabeta/CD19-depleted allogeneic hematopoietic cell transplantation in children using TCR repertoire profiling. Overall study results and their limits: The frequencies of hyperexpanded clones fell over the following months, and after one year, T-cell counts and TCRbeta diversity were mostly attributed to newly produced T cells. In some patients, the high TCRbeta diversity seen at day 60 was put down to recipient T cells and intrathymic progenitors that had survived conditioning. Apparently early alphabetaT-cell count recovery about two months after transplant reportedly relied on only several hundred rapidly expanded clones derived from non-depleted graft cells.

In its sample, this clonotype was seen many times. There is no known antigen for this receptor. Base qualities were left out, and no much larger clone turns up one base away. Libraries were built with PCR. Sequencing took place on an Illumina HiSeq 2500. Molecular barcoding was employed in the preparation of TCR libraries, with unique molecular identifiers being used to normalize TCRbeta repertoire quantification. The raw public reads went through TCRdb reprocessing: fastp at Q25, MiXCR clone calling, in-frame beta chains kept. Here each entry gathers all rows of one CDR3 protein and keeps the most common genes and DNA. This sample is represented by 210,000 or so distinct CDR3 sequences; about a tenth of them were singletons. The top ten clonotypes cover approximately 28% of the sample. The treatment or condition label for this specimen denotes: allogeneic hematopoietic cell transplantation with graft depleted of TCRalphabeta T cells and CD19 B cells. The children who served as transplant recipients had been given grafts of TCRalphabeta/CD19-depleted allogeneic hematopoietic cells.

The CDR3, cysteine through phenylalanine, is 14 amino acids long. The read is trimmed to its CDR3 DNA, 42 bases read in frame from base 1. V and J are trimmed by 2 bases and 7 bases, and the gene matches miss 4 bases of the junction. Based on the germline V gene, the CDR1 and CDR2 sequences are SGHRS and YFSETQ. This receptor was identified in a child younger than two with acute myeloid leukemia, due to receive a stem cell transplant. The V and J segments used are TRBV5-1 and TRBJ2-1; 9 central nucleotides agree with TRBD1. The specimen was PBMCs, collected before TCRalphabeta/CD19-depleted stem cell transplant. The CDR3 protein sequence reads: CASSFTGQGNEQFF. In nucleotides, the sequence is TGCGCCAGCAGCTTTACGGGACAGGGAAATGAGCAGTTCTTC.